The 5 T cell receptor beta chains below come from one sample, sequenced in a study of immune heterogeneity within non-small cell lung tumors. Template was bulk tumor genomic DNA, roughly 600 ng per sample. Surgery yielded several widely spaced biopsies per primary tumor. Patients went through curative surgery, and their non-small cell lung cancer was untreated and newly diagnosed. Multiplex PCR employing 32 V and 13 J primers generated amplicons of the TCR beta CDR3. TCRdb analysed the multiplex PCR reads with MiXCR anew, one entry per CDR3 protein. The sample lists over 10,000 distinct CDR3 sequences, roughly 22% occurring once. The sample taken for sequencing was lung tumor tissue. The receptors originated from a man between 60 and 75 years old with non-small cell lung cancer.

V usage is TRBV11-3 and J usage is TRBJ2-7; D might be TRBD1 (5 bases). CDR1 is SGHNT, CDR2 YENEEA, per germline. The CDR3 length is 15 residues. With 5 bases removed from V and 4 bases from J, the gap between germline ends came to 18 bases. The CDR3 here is CASSHFDSAGYEQYF. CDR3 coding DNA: TGTGCCAGCAGCCACTTCGACAGTGCAGGGTACGAGCAGTACTTC.

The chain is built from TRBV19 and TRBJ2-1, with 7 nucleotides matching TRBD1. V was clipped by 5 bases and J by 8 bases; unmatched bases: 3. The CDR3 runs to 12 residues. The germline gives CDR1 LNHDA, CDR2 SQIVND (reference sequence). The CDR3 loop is CASSQGDHEQFF. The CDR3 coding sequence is TGTGCCAGTAGTCAGGGGGACCATGAGCAGTTCTTC.

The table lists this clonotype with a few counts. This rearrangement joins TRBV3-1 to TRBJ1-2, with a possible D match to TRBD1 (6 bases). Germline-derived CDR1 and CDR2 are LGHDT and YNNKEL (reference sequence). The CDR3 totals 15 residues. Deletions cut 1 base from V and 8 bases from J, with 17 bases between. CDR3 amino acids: CASSQVRGQGRGYTF. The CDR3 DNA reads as TGTGCCAGCAGCCAAGTGCGAGGCCAGGGGAGGGGCTACACCTTC.

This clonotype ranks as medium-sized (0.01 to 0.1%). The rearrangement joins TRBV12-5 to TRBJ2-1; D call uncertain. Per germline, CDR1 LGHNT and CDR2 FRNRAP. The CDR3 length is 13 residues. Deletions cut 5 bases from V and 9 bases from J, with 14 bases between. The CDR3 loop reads CASGKTERPEQFF. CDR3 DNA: TGTGCTAGTGGTAAAACAGAACGCCCTGAGCAGTTCTTC. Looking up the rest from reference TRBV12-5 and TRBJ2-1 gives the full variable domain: DARVTQTPRHKVTEMGQEVTMRCQPILGHNTVFWYRQTMMQGLELLAYFRNRAPLDDSGMPKDRFSAEMPDATLATLKIQPSEPRDSAVYFCASGKTERPEQFFGPGTRLTVL.

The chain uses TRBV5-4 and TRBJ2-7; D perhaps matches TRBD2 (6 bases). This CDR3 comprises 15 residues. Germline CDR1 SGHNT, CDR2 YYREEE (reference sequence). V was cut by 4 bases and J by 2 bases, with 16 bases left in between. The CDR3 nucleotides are TGTGCCAGCAGCGGAGGGGTCACCTTCGCCTACGAGCAGTACTTC. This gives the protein CASSGGVTFAYEQYF.